This T cell receptor (beta chain) comes out of a study of blood T cell repertoires in COVID-19. Profiled with immunoSEQ multiplex PCR; TCRdb holds only in-frame clones, not every one. In the table there are 85,000 to 130,000 clones, 75% to 85% of which are singletons. This TCR derives from an older man with COVID-19, enrolled during active disease. Sequencing was carried out using peripheral blood.

This CDR3 reads CSVQKTGRNTEAFF. The CDR3 DNA is TGCAGCGTTCAAAAGACAGGCAGGAACACTGAAGCTTTCTTT. The genes are TRBV29-1 and TRBJ1-1; tentative D call: TRBD1 (6 bases). This CDR3 region has 14 residues. The ends were cut back, 5 bases at V and 1 base at J, with 14 bases in the middle. The V gene's germline CDR1 is SQVTM and CDR2 ANQGSEA.